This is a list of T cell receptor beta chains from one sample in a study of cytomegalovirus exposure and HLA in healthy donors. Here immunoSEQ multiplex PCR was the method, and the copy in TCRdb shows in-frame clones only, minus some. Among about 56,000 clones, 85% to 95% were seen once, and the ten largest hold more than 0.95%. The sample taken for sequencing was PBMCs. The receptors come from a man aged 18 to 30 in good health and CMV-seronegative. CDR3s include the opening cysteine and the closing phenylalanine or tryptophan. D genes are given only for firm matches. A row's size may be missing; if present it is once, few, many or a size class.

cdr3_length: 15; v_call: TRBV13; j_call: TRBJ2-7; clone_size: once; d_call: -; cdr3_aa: CASSPSPGNSYEQYF; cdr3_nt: TGTGCCAGCAGCCCCTCTCCAGGGAACTCCTACGAGCAGTACTTC
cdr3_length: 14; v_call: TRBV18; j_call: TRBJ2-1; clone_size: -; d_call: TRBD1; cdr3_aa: CASSPGTGANEQFF; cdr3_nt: TGTGCCAGCTCACCGGGGACAGGGGCGAATGAGCAGTTCTTC
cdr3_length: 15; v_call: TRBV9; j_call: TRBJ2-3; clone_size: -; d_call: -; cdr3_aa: CASRRESLSTDTQYF; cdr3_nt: TGTGCCAGCCGGAGGGAGAGCTTGTCCACAGATACGCAGTATTTT
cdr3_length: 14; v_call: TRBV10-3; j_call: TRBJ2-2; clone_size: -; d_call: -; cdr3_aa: CAISVGDYTGELFF; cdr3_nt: TGTGCCATCAGTGTGGGGGACTACACCGGGGAGCTGTTTTTT
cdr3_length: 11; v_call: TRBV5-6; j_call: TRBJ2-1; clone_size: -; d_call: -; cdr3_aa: CASSLSLEQFF; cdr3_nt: TGTGCCAGCAGCTTGTCATTGGAGCAGTTCTTC
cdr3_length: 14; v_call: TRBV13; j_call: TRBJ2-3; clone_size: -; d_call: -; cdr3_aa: CASSSRRGSDTQYF; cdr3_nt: TGTGCCAGCAGCTCCCGGAGGGGTTCAGATACGCAGTATTTT
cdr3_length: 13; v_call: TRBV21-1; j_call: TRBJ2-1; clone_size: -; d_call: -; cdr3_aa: CASFGGPYNEQFF; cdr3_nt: TGTGCCAGCTTCGGGGGACCCTACAATGAGCAGTTCTTC
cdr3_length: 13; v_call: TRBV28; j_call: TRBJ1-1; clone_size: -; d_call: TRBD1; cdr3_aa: CATGGAGDTEAFF; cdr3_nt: TGTGCCACAGGGGGCGCAGGAGACACTGAAGCTTTCTTT
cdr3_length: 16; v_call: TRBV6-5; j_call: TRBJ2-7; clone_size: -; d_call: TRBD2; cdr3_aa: CASSYRGTSGGVMQYF; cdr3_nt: TGTGCCAGCAGTTACCGGGGGACTAGCGGGGGGGTGATGCAGTACTTC
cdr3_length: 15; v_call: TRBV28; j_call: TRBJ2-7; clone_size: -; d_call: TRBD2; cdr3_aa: CASTLLAGGTYEQYF; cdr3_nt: TGTGCCAGCACCCTACTAGCGGGGGGGACCTACGAGCAGTACTTC
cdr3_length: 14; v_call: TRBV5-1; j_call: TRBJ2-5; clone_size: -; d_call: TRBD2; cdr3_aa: CASSTGTSGETQYF; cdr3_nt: TGCGCCAGCAGCACCGGGACTAGCGGGGAGACCCAGTACTTC
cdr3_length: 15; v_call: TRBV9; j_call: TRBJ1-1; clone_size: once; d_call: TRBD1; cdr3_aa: CASSPRQGPNTEAFF; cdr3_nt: TGTGCCAGCAGCCCCCGACAGGGTCCGAACACTGAAGCTTTCTTT
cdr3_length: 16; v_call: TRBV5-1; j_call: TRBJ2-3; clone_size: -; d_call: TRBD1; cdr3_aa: CASSFHRDRGRDTQYF; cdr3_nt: TGCGCCAGCAGCTTCCACCGGGACAGGGGGCGAGATACGCAGTATTTT
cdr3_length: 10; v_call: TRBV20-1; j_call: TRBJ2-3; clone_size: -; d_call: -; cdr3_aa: CSASPRTQYF; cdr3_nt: TGCAGTGCTTCGCCGCGGACGCAGTATTTT
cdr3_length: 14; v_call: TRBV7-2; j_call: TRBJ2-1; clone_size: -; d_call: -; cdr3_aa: CASGVAAQYNEQFF; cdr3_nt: TGTGCCAGCGGGGTAGCGGCCCAATACAATGAGCAGTTCTTC
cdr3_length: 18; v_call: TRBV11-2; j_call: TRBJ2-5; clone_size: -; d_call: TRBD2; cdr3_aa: CASSPVIPWLAGAETQYF; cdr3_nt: TGTGCCAGCAGCCCAGTGATCCCATGGCTAGCGGGAGCAGAGACCCAGTACTTC
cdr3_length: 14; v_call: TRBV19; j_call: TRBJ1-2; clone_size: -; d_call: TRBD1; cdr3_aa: CASSGPGQGFGYTF; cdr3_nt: TGTGCCAGTAGTGGACCGGGACAGGGCTTTGGCTACACCTTC
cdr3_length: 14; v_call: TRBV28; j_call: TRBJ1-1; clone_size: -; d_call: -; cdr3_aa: CASSRVPPNTEAFF; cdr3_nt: TGTGCCAGCAGTCGCGTGCCCCCGAACACTGAAGCTTTCTTT
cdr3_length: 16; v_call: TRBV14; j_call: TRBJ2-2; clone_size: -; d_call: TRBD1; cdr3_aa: CASSHRQGKNTGELFF; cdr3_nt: TGTGCCAGCAGCCATCGACAGGGCAAGAACACCGGGGAGCTGTTTTTT
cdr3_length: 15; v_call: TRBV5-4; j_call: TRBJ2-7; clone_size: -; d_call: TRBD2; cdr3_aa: CASSLGSGGNYEQYF; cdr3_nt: TGTGCCAGCAGCTTGGGCAGCGGGGGGAACTACGAGCAGTACTTC
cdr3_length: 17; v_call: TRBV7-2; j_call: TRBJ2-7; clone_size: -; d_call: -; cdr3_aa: CASSLVQGPTGFYEQYF; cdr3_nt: TGTGCCAGCAGCTTGGTGCAGGGTCCTACAGGGTTCTACGAGCAGTACTTC
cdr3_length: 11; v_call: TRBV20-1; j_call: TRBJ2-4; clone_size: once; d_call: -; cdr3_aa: CSASAKNIQYF; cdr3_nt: TGCAGTGCTTCGGCCAAAAACATTCAGTACTTC
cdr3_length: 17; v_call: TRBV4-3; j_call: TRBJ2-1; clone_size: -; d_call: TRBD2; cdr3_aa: CASSQGGVAGEGNEQFF; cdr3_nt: TGCGCCAGCAGCCAAGGGGGCGTAGCGGGAGAAGGAAATGAGCAGTTCTTC
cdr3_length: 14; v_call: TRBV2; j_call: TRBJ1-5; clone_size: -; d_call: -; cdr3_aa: CASSDRGSNQPQHF; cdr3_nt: TGTGCCAGCAGCGATAGGGGCAGCAATCAGCCCCAGCATTTT
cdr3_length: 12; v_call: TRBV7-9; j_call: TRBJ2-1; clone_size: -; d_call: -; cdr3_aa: CASSPTPSPEFF; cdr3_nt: TGTGCCAGCAGCCCCACCCCCTCCCCGGAGTTCTTC
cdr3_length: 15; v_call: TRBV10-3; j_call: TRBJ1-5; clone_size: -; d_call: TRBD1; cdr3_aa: CAISDPDRSGQPQHF; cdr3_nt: TGTGCCATCAGTGACCCGGACAGGTCTGGACAGCCCCAGCATTTT
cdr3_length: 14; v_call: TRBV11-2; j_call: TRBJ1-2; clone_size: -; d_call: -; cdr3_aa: CASSLDLGDGGYTF; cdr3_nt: TGTGCCAGCAGCTTAGATCTAGGGGATGGGGGCTACACCTTC
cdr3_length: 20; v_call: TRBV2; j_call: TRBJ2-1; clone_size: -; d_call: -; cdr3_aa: CASSVDISGDHRGSYNEQFF; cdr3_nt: TGTGCCAGCAGTGTGGATATTAGCGGAGATCACCGGGGCTCCTACAATGAGCAGTTCTTC
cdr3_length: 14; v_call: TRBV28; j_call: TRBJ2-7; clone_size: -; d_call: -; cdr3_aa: CASSLRGFTYEQYF; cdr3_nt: TGTGCCAGCAGTTTGCGAGGTTTCACCTACGAGCAGTACTTC
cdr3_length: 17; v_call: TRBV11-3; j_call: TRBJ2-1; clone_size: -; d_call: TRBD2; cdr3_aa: CASSRGAGTSGRNEQFF; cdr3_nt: TGTGCCAGCAGCCGGGGGGCGGGGACTAGCGGGAGAAATGAGCAGTTCTTC
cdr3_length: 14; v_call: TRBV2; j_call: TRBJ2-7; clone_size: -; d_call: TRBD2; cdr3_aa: CASGGLAGPYEQYF; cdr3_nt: TGTGCCAGCGGTGGACTAGCGGGCCCCTACGAGCAGTACTTC
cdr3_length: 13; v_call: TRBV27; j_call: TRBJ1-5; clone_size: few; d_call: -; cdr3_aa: CASSLYSGGPQHF; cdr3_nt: TGTGCCAGCAGTTTATATTCGGGGGGGCCCCAGCATTTT
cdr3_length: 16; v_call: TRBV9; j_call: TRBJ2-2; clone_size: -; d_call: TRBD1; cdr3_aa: CASSGEKGARTGELFF; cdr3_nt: TGTGCCAGCAGCGGAGAAAAGGGGGCTAGAACCGGGGAGCTGTTTTTT
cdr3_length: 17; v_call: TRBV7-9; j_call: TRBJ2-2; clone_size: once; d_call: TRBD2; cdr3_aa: CASSLYPTSGNTGELFF; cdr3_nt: TGTGCCAGCAGCTTATATCCGACTAGCGGAAACACCGGGGAGCTGTTTTTT
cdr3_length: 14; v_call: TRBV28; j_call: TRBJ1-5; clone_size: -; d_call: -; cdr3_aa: CASSSGYSNQPQHF; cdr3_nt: TGTGCCAGCAGTTCAGGGTATAGCAATCAGCCCCAGCATTTT
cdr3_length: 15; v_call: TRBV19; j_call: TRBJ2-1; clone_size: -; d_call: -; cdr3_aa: CASSIGAGEYNEQFF; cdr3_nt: TGTGCCAGTAGTATAGGGGCAGGCGAGTACAATGAGCAGTTCTTC
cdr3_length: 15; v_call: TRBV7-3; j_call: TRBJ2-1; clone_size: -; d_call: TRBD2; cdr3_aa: CASSFGLAGYNEQFF; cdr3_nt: TGTGCCAGCAGTTTCGGACTAGCGGGGTACAATGAGCAGTTCTTC
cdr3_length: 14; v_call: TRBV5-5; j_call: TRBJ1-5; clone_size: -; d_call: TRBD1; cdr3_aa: CASSPGQGWQPQHF; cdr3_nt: TGTGCCAGCAGCCCGGGACAGGGTTGGCAGCCCCAGCATTTT
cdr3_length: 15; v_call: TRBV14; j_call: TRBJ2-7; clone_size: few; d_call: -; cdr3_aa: CASSAAGLSSYEQYF; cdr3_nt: TGTGCCAGCAGCGCCGCAGGGCTGAGTTCCTACGAGCAGTACTTC